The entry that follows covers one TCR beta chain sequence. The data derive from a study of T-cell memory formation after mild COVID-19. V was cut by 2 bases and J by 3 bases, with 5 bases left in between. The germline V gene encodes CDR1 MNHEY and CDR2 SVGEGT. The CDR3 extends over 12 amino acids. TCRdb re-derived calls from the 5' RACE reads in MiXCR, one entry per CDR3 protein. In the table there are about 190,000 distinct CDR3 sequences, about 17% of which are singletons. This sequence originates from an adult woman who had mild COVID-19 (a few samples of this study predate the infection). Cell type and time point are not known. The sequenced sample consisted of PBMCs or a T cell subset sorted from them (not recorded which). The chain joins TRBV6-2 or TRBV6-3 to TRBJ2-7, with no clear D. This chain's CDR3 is CASSYDGYEQYF. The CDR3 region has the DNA TGTGCCAGCAGTTACGACGGCTACGAGCAGTACTTC.